The rows below give T cell receptor beta chains drawn from one sample of a study of CD8 T cells in ankylosing spondylitis. TCRdb re-called the 5' RACE reads with MiXCR, one entry per CDR3 protein. The profile shows 250,000 to 350,000 distinct CDR3 sequences, 20% of them singletons. Sequenced material: blood, either unsorted or a sorted T cell fraction (not recorded which). These receptors all stem from a male donor with ankylosing spondylitis or in good health (not recorded which). CDR3s include the opening cysteine and the closing phenylalanine or tryptophan. The D gene is left open where the match is weak. Size is omitted from some rows. Given values are once, few, many or a class for expanded clones.

CASSQDVAGGRDTQYF	TGTGCCAGCAGCCAAGATGTGGCGGGAGGTAGGGACACGCAGTATTTT	TRBD2	few	TRBV3-1	TRBJ2-3
CASTRGAMRNSPLHF	TGTGCCAGCACCAGGGGTGCTATGCGCAATTCACCCCTCCACTTT	-	-	TRBV6-1	TRBJ1-6
CSARTGGNNQPQHF	TGCAGTGCTCGGACAGGGGGCAACAATCAGCCCCAGCATTTT	TRBD1	-	TRBV20-1	TRBJ1-5
CASSQGRTDTQYF	TGTGCCAGCAGCCAGGGCCGCACAGATACGCAGTATTTT	-	-	TRBV4-2	TRBJ2-3
CATMQGAKSYGYTF	TGTGCCACCATGCAGGGGGCCAAATCCTATGGCTACACCTTC	TRBD1	-	TRBV19	TRBJ1-2
CASTQTGYLFF	TGTGCCAGCACCCAAACAGGGTACCTGTTTTTT	-	few	TRBV12-3/TRBV12-4	TRBJ1-4
CASSESLGDPLGF	TGCGCCAGCAGTGAGTCTCTGGGGGATCCCCTGGGGTTC	-	-	TRBV10-2	TRBJ2-4
CSARDGAQNTEAFF	TGCAGTGCTAGAGACGGCGCACAGAACACTGAAGCTTTCTTT	-	few	TRBV20-1	TRBJ1-1
CASSSLTSDYNEQFF	TGTGCCAGCAGCTCCCTGACTAGCGACTACAATGAGCAGTTCTTC	TRBD2	-	TRBV12-3/TRBV12-4	TRBJ2-1
CSAGTITDTQYF	TGCAGCGCCGGGACTATCACAGATACGCAGTATTTT	TRBD2	few	TRBV29-1	TRBJ2-3
CATSRDGGSNGNTIYF	TGTGCCACCAGCAGAGATGGGGGTTCGAACGGAAACACCATATATTTT	-	few	TRBV15	TRBJ1-3
CASSFSIGYNEQFF	TGTGCCAGCAGCTTCTCGATCGGATACAATGAGCAGTTCTTC	-	few	TRBV7-9	TRBJ2-1
CASLGNTGTGELFF	TGCGCCAGCCTCGGGAACACGGGCACCGGGGAGCTGTTTTTT	-	few	TRBV5-1	TRBJ2-2
CANSLEHTTDTQYF	TGCGCCAACAGCTTGGAACATACCACAGATACGCAGTATTTT	-	-	TRBV5-1	TRBJ2-3
CASSFGTQANYGYTF	TGTGCCAGCAGCTTCGGGACACAAGCTAACTATGGCTACACCTTC	-	-	TRBV5-6	TRBJ1-2
CASGPNTRYGTDTQYF	TGCGCCAGCGGCCCAAATACTAGGTACGGAACAGATACGCAGTATTTT	-	-	TRBV5-1	TRBJ2-3
CSARSGVRRNQPQHF	TGCAGTGCTAGGTCAGGCGTCCGGCGCAATCAGCCCCAGCATTTT	-	once	TRBV20-1	TRBJ1-5
CASSSGTSGRQEQFF	TGTGCCAGCAGCTCCGGGACTAGCGGGAGGCAGGAGCAGTTCTTC	TRBD2	few	TRBV5-5	TRBJ2-1
CASSFKTSGTGELFF	TGTGCCAGCAGCTTCAAGACTAGCGGCACCGGGGAGCTGTTTTTT	TRBD2	-	TRBV7-8	TRBJ2-2
CASSLVGRGPETQYF	TGTGCCAGCAGCTTGGTGGGGCGGGGGCCAGAGACCCAGTACTTC	-	-	TRBV5-5	TRBJ2-5
CASSWGTSGSLYNEQFF	TGCGCCAGCAGCTGGGGGACTAGCGGGAGCCTCTACAATGAGCAGTTCTTC	TRBD2	many	TRBV5-1	TRBJ2-1
CASSILDRGHNQPQHF	TGTGCCAGCAGCATTCTGGACAGGGGACATAATCAGCCCCAGCATTTT	-	-	TRBV21-1	TRBJ1-5
CASSLALLAGGVETQYF	TGTGCCAGCAGTTTAGCGCTTCTAGCGGGGGGGGTTGAGACCCAGTACTTC	TRBD2	few	TRBV12-3/TRBV12-4	TRBJ2-5
CASSLSISGAFQETQYF	TGTGCCAGCAGCCTCTCCATTAGCGGGGCCTTCCAAGAGACCCAGTACTTC	TRBD2	few	TRBV7-9	TRBJ2-5
CASSPRNYNEQFF	TGTGCCAGCAGCCCCCGCAACTACAATGAGCAGTTCTTC	-	-	TRBV5-6	TRBJ2-1